What follows are 15 T cell receptor beta chains derived from one specimen sequenced in a study of shared clonotypes between healthy human individuals. The method was immunoSEQ multiplex PCR; TCRdb's version includes in-frame clones alone and lacks a portion of them. Of over 2 million clones in the sample, 90% to 95% were seen once. The sample comprised naive CD4+ T cells sorted from blood. The subset: CD45RA+ positively selected. These receptors were taken from a young man in good health.

The chain links TRBV9 to TRBJ1-2, with D possibly being TRBD1 (5 bases). CDR3 length: 17 amino acids. CDR1 SGDLS and CDR2 YYNGEE come from the germline V gene. V lost 0 bases, J lost 7 bases, and 22 bases lay in between. CDR3 sequence (DNA): TGTGCCAGCAGCGTAGAGGCAGGGAACTGGGCGCCTCCTGGCTACACCTTC. Translating gives CASSVEAGNWAPPGYTF. The variable domain in full, completed from reference TRBV9 and TRBJ1-2, reads DSGVTQTPKHLITATGQRVTLRCSPRSGDLSVYWYQQSLDQGLQFLIQYYNGEERAKGNILERFSAQQFPDLHSELNLSSLELGDSALYFCASSVEAGNWAPPGYTFGSGTRLTVV.

J is TRBJ1-1 and V is TRBV6-5; 9 nucleotides match TRBD1. Per the germline V gene, CDR1 is MNHEY and CDR2 is SVGAGI. The CDR3 totals 13 residues. V lost 7 bases, J lost 4 bases, and 4 bases stayed unmatched. The CDR3 DNA reads TGTGCCAGCAACAGGGGGCAGGGCACTGAAGCTTTCTTT. Its translation: CASNRGQGTEAFF.

V gene TRBV7-2 combines with J gene TRBJ2-7; unclear D gene. Germline CDR1 SGHTA, CDR2 FQGNSA. The CDR3 consists of 15 residues. V dropped 2 bases and J dropped 0 bases, with 11 bases sitting between them. The CDR3 spells CASSLSRATSYEQYF. The DNA of the CDR3 is TGTGCCAGCAGCTTATCCCGGGCTACCTCCTACGAGCAGTACTTC.

This clone has only one observation. The rearrangement joins TRBV18 to TRBJ2-2, with TRBD1 identical over 8 bases. The CDR3 is made up of 17 amino acids. Germline V gene lookup returns CDR1 KGHSH and CDR2 LQKENI. Trimming at V came to 2 bases and at J to 1 base, leaving 6 bases not matched to a gene. CDR3 sequence (DNA): TGTGCCAGCTCACCAAGACTAACAGGGGGGAACACCGGGGAGCTGTTTTTT. Protein sequence: CASSPRLTGGNTGELFF.

The chain recombines TRBV28 with TRBJ2-7; TRBD1 might be the D (6 bases). V was pared by 4 bases and J by 4 bases, with 23 bases between. The CDR3 length is 17 residues. CDR1 MDHEN and CDR2 SYDVKM come from the germline V gene. The CDR3: CASSYSSLPRTVYEQYF. In nucleotides, the CDR3 is TGTGCCAGCAGTTACTCCTCGTTGCCCCGGACAGTTTACGAGCAGTACTTC.

The chain carries TRBV5-1 and TRBJ1-5; D not certain. Germline CDR1 is SGHRS and CDR2 is YFSETQ. V dropped 4 bases and J dropped 4 bases, with 9 bases sitting between them. The CDR3 has 13 residues. The CDR3 loop is CASSPSPNQPQHF. The CDR3 DNA follows: TGCGCCAGCAGCCCAAGCCCTAATCAGCCCCAGCATTTT.

This chain uses TRBV18 with TRBJ2-4, with D tentatively TRBD1 (5 bases). The V and J ends lost 2 bases and 7 bases respectively, with 12 bases between them. CDR1 is KGHSH, CDR2 LQKENI, per germline. This CDR3 comprises 14 residues. The CDR3 bases are TGTGCCAGCTCACCATCAGGGTTATTTAACATTCAGTACTTC. Amino acid sequence: CASSPSGLFNIQYF.

This chain joins TRBV2 and TRBJ1-2; no reliable D call. Between the trimmed V and J ends, which lost 3 bases and 2 bases, there was a span of 13 bases. This CDR3 region has 15 residues. In germline, CDR1 is SNHLY, CDR2 FYNNEI. The CDR3 protein is CASSEDIRVNYGYTF. Here the CDR3 DNA reads TGTGCCAGCAGTGAGGATATAAGGGTCAACTATGGCTACACCTTC.

As for this clone: One end of the junction varies from germline; a read error may be responsible. This chain joins TRBV30 and TRBJ1-2, with D possibly matching TRBD1 (5 bases). Germline CDR1 is GTSNPN and CDR2 is SVGIG (reference sequence). This CDR3 comprises 10 residues. CDR3 protein: CAWRYRTNHF. The CDR3 region has the DNA TGTGCCTGGAGGTACAGGACAAACCACTTC.

This chain joins TRBV10-3 and TRBJ1-2; 7 positions agree with TRBD1. V trimming: 10 bases; J trimming: 7 bases; junction bases outside the gene matches: 15. Germline V gene lookup returns CDR1 ENHRY and CDR2 SYGVKD. The CDR3 consists of 14 residues. The CDR3 here is CATRDRDLIGGYTF. In nucleotides, the CDR3 is TGTGCCACCCGTGACAGGGACCTAATCGGTGGCTACACCTTC.

CDR3 in amino acids: CATYRGTEAFF. Written as DNA, the CDR3 is TGTGCTACTTACAGGGGAACTGAAGCTTTCTTT. This chain connects TRBV30 to TRBJ1-1; 7 positions agree with TRBD1. Germline-derived CDR1 and CDR2 are GTSNPN and SVGIG (reference sequence). This CDR3 spans 11 amino acids.

The chain recombines TRBV25-1 with TRBJ2-7; tentative D call: TRBD1 (5 bases). The CDR3 is 15 residues long. The germline V and J ends were trimmed by 3 bases and 4 bases, with 16 bases remaining between them. CDR1 and CDR2 (germline): MGHDK, SYGVNS. CDR3: CASSDISQGFYEQYF. For the CDR3, the DNA is TGTGCCAGCAGTGACATTAGTCAGGGATTTTACGAGCAGTACTTC.

This sequence joins TRBV18 and TRBJ1-1, with D maybe TRBD1 (5 bases). Germline assignment: CDR1 KGHSH and CDR2 LQKENI. Trimming stripped 4 bases from V and 1 base from J, with 7 bases between. This CDR3 contains 13 residues. DNA for the CDR3: TGTGCCAGCTCACACGGGACGAACACTGAAGCTTTCTTT. This codes for CASSHGTNTEAFF.

V gene TRBV5-1 combines with J gene TRBJ1-2, with 7 bases matching TRBD1. The V segment lost 4 bases and the J segment 6 bases; nucleotides outside the gene matches: 12. The CDR3 spans 15 residues. In germline, CDR1 is SGHRS, CDR2 YFSETQ. The CDR3 coding sequence is TGCGCCAGCAGCCTGCCCAAGGACAGGAACGATGGCTACACCTTC. Amino acids: CASSLPKDRNDGYTF.

The V and J genes are TRBV27 and TRBJ2-3, with TRBD1 matching 12 bases. The CDR3 length is 15 residues. Germline lookup yields CDR1 MNHEY and CDR2 SMNVEV (reference sequence). Trimming took 5 bases from V and 3 from J; bases not matched to a gene: 3. The CDR3 loop reads CASSPGQGATDTQYF. The CDR3 DNA reads as TGTGCCAGCAGTCCGGGACAGGGGGCGACAGATACGCAGTATTTT.